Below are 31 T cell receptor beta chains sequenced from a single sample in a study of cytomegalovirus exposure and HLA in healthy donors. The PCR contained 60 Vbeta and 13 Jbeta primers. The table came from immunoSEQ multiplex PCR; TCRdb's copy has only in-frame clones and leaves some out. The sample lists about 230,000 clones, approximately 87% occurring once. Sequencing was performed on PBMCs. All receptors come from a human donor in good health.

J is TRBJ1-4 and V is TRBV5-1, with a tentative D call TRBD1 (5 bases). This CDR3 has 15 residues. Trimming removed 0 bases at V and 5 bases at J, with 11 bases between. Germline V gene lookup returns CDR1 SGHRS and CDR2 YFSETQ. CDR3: CASSLVGGGNEKLFF. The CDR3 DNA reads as TGCGCCAGCAGCTTGGTTGGGGGGGGAAATGAAAAACTGTTTTTT.

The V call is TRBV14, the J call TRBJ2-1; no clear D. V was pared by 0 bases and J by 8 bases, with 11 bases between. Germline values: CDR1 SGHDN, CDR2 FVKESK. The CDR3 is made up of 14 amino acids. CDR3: CASSQDPPRDEQFF. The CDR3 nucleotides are TGTGCCAGCAGCCAAGATCCCCCCCGGGATGAGCAGTTCTTC.

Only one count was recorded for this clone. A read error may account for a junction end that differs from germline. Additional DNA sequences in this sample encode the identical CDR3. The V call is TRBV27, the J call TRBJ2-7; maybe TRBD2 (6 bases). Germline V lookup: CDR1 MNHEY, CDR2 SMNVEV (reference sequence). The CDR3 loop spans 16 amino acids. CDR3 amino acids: CASSLSPTRISYEQYF. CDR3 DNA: TGTGCCAGCAGCTTATCCCCGACTAGAATCAGCTACGAGCAGTACTTC.

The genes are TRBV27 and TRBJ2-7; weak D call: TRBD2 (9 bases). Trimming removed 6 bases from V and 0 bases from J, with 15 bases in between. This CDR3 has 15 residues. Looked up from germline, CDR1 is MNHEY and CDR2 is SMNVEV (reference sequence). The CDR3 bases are TGTGCCAGCAGCGACAGGGGACTAGCCTCCTACGAGCAGTACTTC. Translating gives CASSDRGLASYEQYF.

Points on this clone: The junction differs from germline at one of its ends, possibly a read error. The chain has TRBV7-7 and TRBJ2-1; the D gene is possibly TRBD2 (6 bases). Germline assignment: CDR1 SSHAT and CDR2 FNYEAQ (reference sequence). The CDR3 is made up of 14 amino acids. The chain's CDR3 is CASSLEGLSGEQFF. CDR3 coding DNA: TGTGCTAGCAGCTTAGAGGGCCTGAGCGGGGAGCAGTTCTTC.

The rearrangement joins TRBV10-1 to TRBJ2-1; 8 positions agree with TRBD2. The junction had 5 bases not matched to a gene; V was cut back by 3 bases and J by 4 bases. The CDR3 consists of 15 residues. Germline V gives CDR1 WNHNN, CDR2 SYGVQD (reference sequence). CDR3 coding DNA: TGCGCCAGCAGTGACGCGGGGGGCCTGTACAATGAGCAGTTCTTC. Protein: CASSDAGGLYNEQFF.

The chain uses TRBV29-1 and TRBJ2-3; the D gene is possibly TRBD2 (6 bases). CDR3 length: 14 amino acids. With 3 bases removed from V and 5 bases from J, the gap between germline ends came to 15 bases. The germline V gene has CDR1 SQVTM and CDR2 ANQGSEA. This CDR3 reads CSVDPPRRVDTQYF. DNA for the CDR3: TGCAGCGTTGACCCCCCCCGGAGGGTAGATACGCAGTATTTT.

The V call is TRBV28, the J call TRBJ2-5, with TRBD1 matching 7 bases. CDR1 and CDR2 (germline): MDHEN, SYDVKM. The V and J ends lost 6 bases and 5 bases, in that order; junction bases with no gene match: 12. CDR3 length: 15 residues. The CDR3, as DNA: TGTGCCAGCAGGCCAAACAGGGGTTCTTTGGAGACCCAGTACTTC. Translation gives CASRPNRGSLETQYF. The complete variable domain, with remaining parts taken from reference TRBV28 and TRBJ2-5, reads DVKVTQSSRYLVKRTGEKVFLECVQDMDHENMFWYRQDPGLGLRLIYFSYDVKMKEKGDIPEGYSVSREKKERFSLILESASTNQTSMYLCASRPNRGSLETQYFGPGTRLLVL.

CDR3 DNA sequence: TGTGCCAGCGGACCGTGGCAGGGGGATTTCGAGCAGTACTTC. Its translation is CASGPWQGDFEQYF. The chain combines TRBV28 with TRBJ2-7; TRBD1 aligns across 7 bases. The V gene end was trimmed by 8 bases and the J gene end by 6 bases; junction bases not matched to a gene: 13. The germline V gene encodes CDR1 MDHEN and CDR2 SYDVKM. The CDR3 totals 14 residues.

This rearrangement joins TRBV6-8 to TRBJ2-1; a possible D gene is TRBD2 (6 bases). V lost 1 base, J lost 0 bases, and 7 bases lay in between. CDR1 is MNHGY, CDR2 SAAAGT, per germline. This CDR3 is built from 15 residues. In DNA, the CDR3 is TGTGCCAGCAGTTACTTTAGCGGCTCCTACAATGAGCAGTTCTTC. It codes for CASSYFSGSYNEQFF.

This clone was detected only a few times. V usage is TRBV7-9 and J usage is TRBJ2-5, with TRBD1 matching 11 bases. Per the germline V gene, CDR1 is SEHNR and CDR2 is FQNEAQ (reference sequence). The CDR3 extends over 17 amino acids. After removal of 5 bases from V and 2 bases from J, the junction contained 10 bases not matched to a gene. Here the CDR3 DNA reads TGTGCCAGCAGCCCGTCCCCGGGACAGGGGGTGCAAGAGACCCAGTACTTC. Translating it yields CASSPSPGQGVQETQYF.

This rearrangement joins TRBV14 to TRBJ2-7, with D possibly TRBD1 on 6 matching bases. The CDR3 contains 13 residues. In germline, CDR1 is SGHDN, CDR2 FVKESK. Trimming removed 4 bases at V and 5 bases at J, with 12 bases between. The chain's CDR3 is CASSPRDIHEQYF. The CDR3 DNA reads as TGTGCCAGCAGCCCCCGGGACATCCACGAGCAGTACTTC.

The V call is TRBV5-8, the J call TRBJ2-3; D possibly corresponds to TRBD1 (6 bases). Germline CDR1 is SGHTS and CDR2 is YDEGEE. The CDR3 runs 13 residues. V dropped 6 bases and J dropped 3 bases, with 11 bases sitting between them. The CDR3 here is CASNRAPTDTQYF. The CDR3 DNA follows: TGTGCCAGCAACAGGGCGCCAACAGATACGCAGTATTTT.

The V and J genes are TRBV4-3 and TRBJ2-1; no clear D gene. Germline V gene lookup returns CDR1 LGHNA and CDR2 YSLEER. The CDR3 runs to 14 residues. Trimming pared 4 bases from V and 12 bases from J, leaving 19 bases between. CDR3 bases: TGCGCCAGCAGCCCCGAAGTCAGGATAGGTCGGCAGTTCTTC. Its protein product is CASSPEVRIGRQFF.

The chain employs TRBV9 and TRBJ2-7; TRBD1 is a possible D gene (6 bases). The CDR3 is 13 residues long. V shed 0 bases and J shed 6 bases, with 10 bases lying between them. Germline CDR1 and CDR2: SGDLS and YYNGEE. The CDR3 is CASSVGGLPEQYF. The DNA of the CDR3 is TGTGCCAGCAGCGTAGGGGGGCTGCCCGAGCAGTACTTC. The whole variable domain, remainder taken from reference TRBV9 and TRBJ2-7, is DSGVTQTPKHLITATGQRVTLRCSPRSGDLSVYWYQQSLDQGLQFLIQYYNGEERAKGNILERFSAQQFPDLHSELNLSSLELGDSALYFCASSVGGLPEQYFGPGTRLTVT.

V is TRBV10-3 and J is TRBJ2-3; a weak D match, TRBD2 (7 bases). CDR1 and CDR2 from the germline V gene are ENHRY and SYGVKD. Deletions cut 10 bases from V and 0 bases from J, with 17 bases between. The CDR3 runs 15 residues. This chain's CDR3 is CATLRGGTSTDTQYF. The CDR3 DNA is TGTGCCACCCTAAGGGGGGGGACTAGCACAGATACGCAGTATTTT.

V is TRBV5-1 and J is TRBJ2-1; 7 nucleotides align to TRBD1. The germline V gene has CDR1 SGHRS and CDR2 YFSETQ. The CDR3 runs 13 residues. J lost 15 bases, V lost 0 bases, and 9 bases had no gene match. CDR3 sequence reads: CASSLDVTGSGFF. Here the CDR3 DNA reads TGCGCCAGCAGCTTGGACGTGACAGGGTCCGGGTTCTTC.

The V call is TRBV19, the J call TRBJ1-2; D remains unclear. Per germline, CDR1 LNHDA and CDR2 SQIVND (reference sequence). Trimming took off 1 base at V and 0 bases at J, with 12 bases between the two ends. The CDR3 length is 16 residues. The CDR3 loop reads CASSIVGTATNYGYTF. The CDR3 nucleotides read TGTGCCAGTAGTATAGTGGGCACAGCAACTAACTATGGCTACACCTTC.

The CDR3 protein is CASSLDRIGNQPQHF. The CDR3 DNA is TGTGCCAGCAGTTTAGACAGGATTGGCAATCAGCCCCAGCATTTT. This chain links TRBV28 with TRBJ1-5; D is possibly TRBD1 (6 bases). Germline CDR1 is MDHEN and CDR2 is SYDVKM. Trimming left V 2 bases short and J 2 bases short, with 10 bases between. There are 15 residues in the CDR3. The entire variable domain, with the rest obtained from reference TRBV28 and TRBJ1-5, is as follows: DVKVTQSSRYLVKRTGEKVFLECVQDMDHENMFWYRQDPGLGLRLIYFSYDVKMKEKGDIPEGYSVSREKKERFSLILESASTNQTSMYLCASSLDRIGNQPQHFGDGTRLSIL.

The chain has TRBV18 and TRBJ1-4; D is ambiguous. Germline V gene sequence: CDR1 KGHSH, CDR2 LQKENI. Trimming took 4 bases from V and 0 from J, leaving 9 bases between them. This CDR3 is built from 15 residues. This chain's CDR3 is CASSLRVATNEKLFF. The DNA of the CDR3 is TGTGCCAGCTCACTAAGAGTTGCAACTAATGAAAAACTGTTTTTT.

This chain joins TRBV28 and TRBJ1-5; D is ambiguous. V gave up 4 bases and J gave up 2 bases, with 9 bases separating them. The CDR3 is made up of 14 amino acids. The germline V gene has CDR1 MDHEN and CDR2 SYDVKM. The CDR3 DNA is TGTGCCAGCAGTTGGGCCAAGGGCAATCAGCCCCAGCATTTT. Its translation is CASSWAKGNQPQHF.

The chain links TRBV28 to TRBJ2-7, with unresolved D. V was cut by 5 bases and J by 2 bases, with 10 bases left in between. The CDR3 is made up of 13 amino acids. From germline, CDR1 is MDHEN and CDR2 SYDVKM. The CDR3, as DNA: TGTGCCAGCAGTGTACAGAGCCCCTACGAGCAGTACTTC. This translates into CASSVQSPYEQYF.

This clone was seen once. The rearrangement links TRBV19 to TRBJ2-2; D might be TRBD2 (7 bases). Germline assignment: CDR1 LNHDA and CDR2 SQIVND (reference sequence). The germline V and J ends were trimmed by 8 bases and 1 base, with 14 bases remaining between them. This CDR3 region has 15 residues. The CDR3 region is CASQGLAVNTGELFF. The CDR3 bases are TGTGCCAGTCAGGGGCTAGCGGTGAACACCGGGGAGCTGTTTTTT.

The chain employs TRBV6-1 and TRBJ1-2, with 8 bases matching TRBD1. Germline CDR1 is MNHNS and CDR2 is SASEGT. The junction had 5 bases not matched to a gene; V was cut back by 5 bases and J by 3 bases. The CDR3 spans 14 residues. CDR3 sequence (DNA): TGTGCCAGCAGTCCAGGGGGCGACCACTATGGCTACACCTTC. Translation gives CASSPGGDHYGYTF.

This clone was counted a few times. CDR3 protein: CASSQRWGENEQFF. The CDR3 DNA reads TGTGCCAGCAGCCAGAGGTGGGGAGAGAATGAGCAGTTCTTC. The chain combines TRBV4-2 with TRBJ2-1; D may be TRBD2 (5 bases). Trimming removed 3 bases from V and 7 bases from J, with 13 bases in between. In germline, CDR1 is LGHNA, CDR2 YNFKEQ. The CDR3 totals 14 residues.

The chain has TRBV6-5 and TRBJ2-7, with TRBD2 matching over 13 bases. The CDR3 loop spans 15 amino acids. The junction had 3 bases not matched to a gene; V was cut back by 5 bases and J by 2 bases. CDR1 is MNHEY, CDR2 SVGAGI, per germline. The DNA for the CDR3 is TGTGCCAGCAGTCCCGGGACTAGCGGGACCTACGAGCAGTACTTC. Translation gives CASSPGTSGTYEQYF.

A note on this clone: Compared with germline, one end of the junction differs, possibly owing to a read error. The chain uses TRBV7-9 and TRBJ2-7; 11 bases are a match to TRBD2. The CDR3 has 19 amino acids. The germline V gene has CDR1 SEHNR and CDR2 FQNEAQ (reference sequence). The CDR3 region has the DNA TGTTCCAGCAGCCTACAGGGGACTAGCGGATATAGGAGCTCCTACGAGCAGTACTTC. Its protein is CSSSLQGTSGYRSSYEQYF. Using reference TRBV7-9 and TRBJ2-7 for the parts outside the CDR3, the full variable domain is DTGVSQNPRHKITKRGQNVTFRCDPISEHNRLYWYRQTLGQGPEFLTYFQNEAQLEKSRLLSDRFSAERPKGSFSTLEIQRTEQGDSAMYLCSSSLQGTSGYRSSYEQYFGPGTRLTVT.

The CDR3 here is CASRSGGNYGYTF. The CDR3, as DNA: TGTGCCAGCAGGAGTGGGGGGAACTATGGCTACACCTTC. The rearrangement uses TRBV2 and TRBJ1-2; D may be TRBD1 (5 bases). This CDR3 comprises 13 residues. Trimming pared 6 bases from V and 2 bases from J, leaving 10 bases between. CDR1 SNHLY and CDR2 FYNNEI come from the germline V gene.

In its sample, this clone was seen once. The CDR3 here is CASSFGREVWQYF. The CDR3 DNA is TGTGCCAGCAGTTTCGGACGGGAGGTTTGGCAGTACTTC. The chain is built from TRBV6-6 and TRBJ2-7, with TRBD2 identical over 7 bases. This CDR3 contains 13 residues. Germline V lookup: CDR1 MNHNY, CDR2 SVGAGI (reference sequence). The junction had 9 bases not matched to a gene; V was cut back by 4 bases and J by 9 bases.

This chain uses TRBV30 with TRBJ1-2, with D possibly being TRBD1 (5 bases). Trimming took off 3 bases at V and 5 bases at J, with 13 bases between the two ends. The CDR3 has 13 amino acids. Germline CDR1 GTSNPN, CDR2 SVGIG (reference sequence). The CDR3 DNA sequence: TGTGCCTGGAGCCCGCGGGGGGGATATGGCTACACCTTC. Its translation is CAWSPRGGYGYTF.

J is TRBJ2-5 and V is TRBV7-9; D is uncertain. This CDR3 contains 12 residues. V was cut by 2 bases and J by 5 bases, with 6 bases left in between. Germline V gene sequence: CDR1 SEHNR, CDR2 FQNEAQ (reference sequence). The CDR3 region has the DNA TGTGCCAGCAGCTTAACCCAGGAGACCCAGTACTTC. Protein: CASSLTQETQYF.